Detailed here is one TCR beta chain. Sequenced by immunoSEQ multiplex PCR; TCRdb stores in-frame clones only, minus some. The profile shows around 230,000 clones, around 88% of them singletons. The germline V gene has CDR1 LGHDT and CDR2 YNNKEL (reference sequence). Trimming removed 0 bases from V and 4 bases from J; junction bases left unmatched: 11. CDR3 length: 17 amino acids. This sample is drawn from a study of blood T cell repertoires in COVID-19. Looking at the study overall: Both acute and convalescent COVID-19 samples were obtained from the United States, Italy and Spain. T cells, B-cell-depleted T cells, or PBMCs provided the cDNA or gDNA that served as material.

The genes are TRBV3-1 (or the pseudogene TRBV3-2) and TRBJ2-5; TRBD2 agrees at 7 bases. Input material: peripheral blood. The clonotype originates from a woman between 45 and 60 years old with acute or convalescent COVID-19. CDR3 sequence: CASSQDREEWRPETQYF. For the CDR3, the DNA is TGTGCCAGCAGCCAAGATCGGGAGGAGTGGAGGCCAGAGACCCAGTACTTC.